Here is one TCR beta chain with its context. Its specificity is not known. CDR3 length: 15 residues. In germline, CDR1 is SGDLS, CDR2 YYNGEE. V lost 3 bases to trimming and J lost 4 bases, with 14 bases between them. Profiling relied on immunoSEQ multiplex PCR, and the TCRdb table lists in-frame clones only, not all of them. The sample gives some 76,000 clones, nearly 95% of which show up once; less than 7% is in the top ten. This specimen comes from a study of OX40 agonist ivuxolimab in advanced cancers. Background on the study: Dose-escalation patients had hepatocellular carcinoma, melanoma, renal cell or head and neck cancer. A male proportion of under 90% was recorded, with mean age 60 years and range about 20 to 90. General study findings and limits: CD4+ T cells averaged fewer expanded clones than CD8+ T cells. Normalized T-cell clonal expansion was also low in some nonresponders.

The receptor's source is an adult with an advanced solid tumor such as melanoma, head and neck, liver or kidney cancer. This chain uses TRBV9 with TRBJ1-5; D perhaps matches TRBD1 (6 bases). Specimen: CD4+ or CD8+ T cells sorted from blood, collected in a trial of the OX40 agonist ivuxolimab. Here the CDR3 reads CASSDHGQQNQPQHF. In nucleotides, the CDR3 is TGTGCCAGCAGCGATCATGGACAGCAAAATCAGCCCCAGCATTTT.